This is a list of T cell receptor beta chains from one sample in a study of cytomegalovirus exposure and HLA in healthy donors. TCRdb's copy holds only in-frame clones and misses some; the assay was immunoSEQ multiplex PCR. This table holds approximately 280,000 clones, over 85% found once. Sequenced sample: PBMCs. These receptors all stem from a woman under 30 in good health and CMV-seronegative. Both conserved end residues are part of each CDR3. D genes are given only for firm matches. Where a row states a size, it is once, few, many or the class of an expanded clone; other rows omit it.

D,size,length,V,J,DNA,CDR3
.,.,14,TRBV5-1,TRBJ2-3,TGCGCCAGCAGCTTGGAAAGGCGGGAAGATACGCAGTATTTT,CASSLERREDTQYF
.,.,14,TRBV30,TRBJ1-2,TGTGCCTGGACCCGCAATGGCGGATACTATGGCTACACCTTC,CAWTRNGGYYGYTF
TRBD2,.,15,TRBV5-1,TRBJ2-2,TGCGCCAGCAGCCCGGGACTAGGGAACACCGGGGAGCTGTTTTTT,CASSPGLGNTGELFF
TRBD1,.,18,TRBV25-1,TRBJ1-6,TGTGCCAGGTGGAATACGGACAGGATGCGGCTGGATAATTCCCCCCTCCACTTT,CARWNTDRMRLDNSPLHF
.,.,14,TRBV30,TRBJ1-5,TGTGCCTGGAGTGACAAGGGGCAAGGTCAGCCCCAGCATTTT,CAWSDKGQGQPQHF
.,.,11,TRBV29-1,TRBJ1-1,TGCAGCGTTGAAAGGGGAGGTGAAGCTTTCTTT,CSVERGGEAFF
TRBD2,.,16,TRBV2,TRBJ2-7,TGTGCCAGCCAAGGTCCAAGTCGGGAGGGACGATACGAGCAGTACTTC,CASQGPSREGRYEQYF
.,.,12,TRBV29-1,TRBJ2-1,TGCAGCGCCCAAAGTTCACAATATGAGCAGTTCTTC,CSAQSSQYEQFF
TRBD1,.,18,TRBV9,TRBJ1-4,TGTGCCAGCAGCGTAGAAGGAGCCCGACAGGGGGGTTATGAAAAACTGTTTTTT,CASSVEGARQGGYEKLFF
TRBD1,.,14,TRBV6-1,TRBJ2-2,TGTGCCAGCAGACAGGGGGCGAACACCGGGGAGCTGTTTTTT,CASRQGANTGELFF
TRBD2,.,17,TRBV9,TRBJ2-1,TGTGCCAGCAGCGTAGAGGTAGCGGGGGGGAGTTACAATGAGCAGTTCTTC,CASSVEVAGGSYNEQFF
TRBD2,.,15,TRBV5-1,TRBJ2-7,TGCGCCAGCAGCCAGTTAGCGGGGGGGACCTACGAGCAGTACTTC,CASSQLAGGTYEQYF
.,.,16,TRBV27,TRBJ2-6,TGTGCCAGCAGCAGGGTTTGGAGCTCTGGGGCCAACGTCCTGACTTTC,CASSRVWSSGANVLTF
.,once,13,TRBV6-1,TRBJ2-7,TGTGCCAGCAGTGGGGGCATATTCTACGAGCAGTACTTC,CASSGGIFYEQYF
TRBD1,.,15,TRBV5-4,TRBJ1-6,TGTGCCAGCAGCTTGCCCGGGACAGGGTATTCACCCCTCCACTTT,CASSLPGTGYSPLHF
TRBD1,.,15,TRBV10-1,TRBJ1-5,TGCGCCAGCAGGATGACAGGGCATAGCAATCAGCCCCAGCATTTT,CASRMTGHSNQPQHF
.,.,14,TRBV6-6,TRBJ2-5,TGTGCCAGCTCTTCGTATAGCCTCCAAGAGACCCAGTACTTC,CASSSYSLQETQYF
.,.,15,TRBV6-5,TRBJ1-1,TGTGCCAGTCTCCCCCCAGGAGGCCGTCGCACTGAAGCTTTCTTT,CASLPPGGRRTEAFF
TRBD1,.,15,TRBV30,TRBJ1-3,TGTGCCTGGAGTATGGGACAGCCGGCGGGAAACACCATATATTTT,CAWSMGQPAGNTIYF
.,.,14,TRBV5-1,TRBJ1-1,TGCGCCAGCAGCCCTGGGGGGGAGAACACTGAAGCTTTCTTT,CASSPGGENTEAFF
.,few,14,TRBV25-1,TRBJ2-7,TGTGCCAGCAGTGAATTAGGGGCTTTCTACGAGCAGTACTTC,CASSELGAFYEQYF
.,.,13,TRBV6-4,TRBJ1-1,TGTGCCAGCAGTGCGACAGTGAACACTGAAGCTTTCTTT,CASSATVNTEAFF
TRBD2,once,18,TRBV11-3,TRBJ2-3,TGTGCCAGCAGCTTAGATTCGCCGGGAGCGGGGGGCACAGATACGCAGTATTTT,CASSLDSPGAGGTDTQYF
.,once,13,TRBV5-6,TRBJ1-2,TGTGCCAGCAGCTTAGGACAGACCTGGGGCTACACCTTC,CASSLGQTWGYTF
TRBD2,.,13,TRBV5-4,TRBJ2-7,TGTGCCAGCAGCTATGAGGGAGGGGCCGAGCAGTACTTC,CASSYEGGAEQYF
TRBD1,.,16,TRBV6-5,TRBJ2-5,TGTGCCAGCAGTTACTCGAGACAGGGGGAAAAAGAGACCCAGTACTTC,CASSYSRQGEKETQYF
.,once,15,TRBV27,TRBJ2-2,TGTGCCAGCAGTTTTGCAGGGGAGAACACCGGGGAGCTGTTTTTT,CASSFAGENTGELFF
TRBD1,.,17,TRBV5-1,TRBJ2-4,TGCGCCAGCAGCTTGGATTACAGGGGCATAGCCAAAAACATTCAGTACTTC,CASSLDYRGIAKNIQYF
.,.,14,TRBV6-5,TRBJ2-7,TGTGCCAGCAGTTCCCCGGGACATACCTACGAGCAGTACTTC,CASSSPGHTYEQYF